Listed here are 5 T cell receptor beta chains from one sample, sequenced in a study of CD8 T cells in Susac syndrome. An amount of RNA that ranged from roughly 0.5 to 1 ug was reverse transcribed with random hexamers. TCRdb analysed the immunoSEQ multiplex PCR reads with MiXCR anew, one entry per CDR3 protein. The repertoire has 110,000 or so distinct CDR3 sequences, 85% to 95% of them found once; the top ten carry roughly 0.11%. The source material was CD8+ T cells from PBMCs. These receptors were collected from a human donor in good health.

The chain is built from TRBV7-2 and TRBJ2-7, with D unclear. With 5 bases removed from V and 6 bases from J, the gap between germline ends came to 17 bases. Germline CDR1 reads SGHTA; CDR2 reads FQGNSA. This CDR3 comprises 14 residues. Here the CDR3 reads CASSQLNSFSEQYF. CDR3 in DNA: TGTGCCAGCAGCCAATTGAACTCCTTCAGCGAGCAGTACTTC.

This sequence joins TRBV5-1 and TRBJ1-1; 10 bases fit TRBD1. The ends lost 3 bases at V and 3 bases at J; junction bases unmatched: 8. Germline CDR1 and CDR2: SGHRS and YFSETQ. This CDR3 is 16 amino acids long. CDR3 sequence (DNA): TGCGCCAGCAGCTCAGTCGGGGGACAGGGGCACACTGAAGCTTTCTTT. Translating gives CASSSVGGQGHTEAFF. Using reference TRBV5-1 and TRBJ1-1 for the parts outside the CDR3, the full variable domain is KAGVTQTPRYLIKTRGQQVTLSCSPISGHRSVSWYQQTPGQGLQFLFEYFSETQRNKGNFPGRFSGRQFSNSRSEMNVSTLELGDSALYLCASSSVGGQGHTEAFFGQGTRLTVV.

The chain uses TRBV6-6 and TRBJ2-7; D may be TRBD1 or TRBD2 (6 bases each). The CDR3 sequence is 13 residues long. Germline CDR1 and CDR2: MNHNY and SVGAGI (reference sequence). The ends were cut back, 8 bases at V and 3 bases at J, with 14 bases in the middle. Here the CDR3 DNA reads TGTGCCAGCGGGGGGCGGTTGATCTACGAGCAGTACTTC. Its protein product is CASGGRLIYEQYF.

This rearrangement joins TRBV2 to TRBJ2-7; D remains ambiguous. V was trimmed by 6 bases and J by 4 bases, leaving 7 bases between them. Germline loops: CDR1 SNHLY, CDR2 FYNNEI. This CDR3 comprises 11 residues. The CDR3 sequence is CASRAVYEQYF. CDR3 nucleotides: TGTGCCAGCAGGGCAGTATACGAGCAGTACTTC.

This clonotype was recorded once. The CDR3 loop reads CASSQENAGGKETQYF. CDR3 nucleotides: TGCGCCAGCAGCCAAGAAAACGCAGGGGGGAAAGAGACCCAGTACTTC. The chain links TRBV4-3 to TRBJ2-5; the D gene is possibly TRBD1 (7 bases). V was shortened by 0 bases and J by 3 bases, with 14 bases between the two germline ends. Germline V gene lookup returns CDR1 LGHNA and CDR2 YSLEER. The CDR3 sequence is 16 residues long.